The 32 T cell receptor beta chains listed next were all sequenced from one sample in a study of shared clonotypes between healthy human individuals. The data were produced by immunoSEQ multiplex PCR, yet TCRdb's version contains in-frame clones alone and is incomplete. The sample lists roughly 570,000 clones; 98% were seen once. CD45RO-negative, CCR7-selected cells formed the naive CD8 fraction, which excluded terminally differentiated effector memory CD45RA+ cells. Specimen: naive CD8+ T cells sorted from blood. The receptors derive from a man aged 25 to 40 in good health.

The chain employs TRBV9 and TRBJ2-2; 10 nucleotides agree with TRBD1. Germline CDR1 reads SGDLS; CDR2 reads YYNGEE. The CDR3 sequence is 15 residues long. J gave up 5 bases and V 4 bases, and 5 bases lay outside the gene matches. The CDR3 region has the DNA TGTGCCAGCAGCACAAGGACAGGGGGGACCGGGGAGCTGTTTTTT. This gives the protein CASSTRTGGTGELFF.

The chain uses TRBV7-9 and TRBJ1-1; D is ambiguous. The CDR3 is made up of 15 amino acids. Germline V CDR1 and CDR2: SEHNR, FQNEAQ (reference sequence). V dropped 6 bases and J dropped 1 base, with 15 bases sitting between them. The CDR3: CASRPGWASNTEAFF. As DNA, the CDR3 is TGTGCCAGCAGACCCGGGTGGGCCTCGAACACTGAAGCTTTCTTT. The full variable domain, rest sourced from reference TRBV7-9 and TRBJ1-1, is DTGVSQNPRHKITKRGQNVTFRCDPISEHNRLYWYRQTLGQGPEFLTYFQNEAQLEKSRLLSDRFSAERPKGSFSTLEIQRTEQGDSAMYLCASRPGWASNTEAFFGQGTRLTVV.

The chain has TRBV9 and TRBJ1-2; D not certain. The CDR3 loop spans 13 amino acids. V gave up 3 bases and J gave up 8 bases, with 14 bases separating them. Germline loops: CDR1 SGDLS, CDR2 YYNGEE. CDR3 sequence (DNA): TGTGCCAGCAGCGCGGGCCCCCTGTGGGGCTACACCTTC. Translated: CASSAGPLWGYTF. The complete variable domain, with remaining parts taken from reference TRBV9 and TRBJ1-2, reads DSGVTQTPKHLITATGQRVTLRCSPRSGDLSVYWYQQSLDQGLQFLIQYYNGEERAKGNILERFSAQQFPDLHSELNLSSLELGDSALYFCASSAGPLWGYTFGSGTRLTVV.

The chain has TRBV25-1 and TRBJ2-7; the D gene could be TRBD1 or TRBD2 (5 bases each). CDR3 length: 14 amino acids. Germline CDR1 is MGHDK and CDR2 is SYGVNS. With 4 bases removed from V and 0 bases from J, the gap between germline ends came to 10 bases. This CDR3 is CASSGWGSSYEQYF. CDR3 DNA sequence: TGTGCCAGCAGTGGTTGGGGGAGCTCCTACGAGCAGTACTTC.

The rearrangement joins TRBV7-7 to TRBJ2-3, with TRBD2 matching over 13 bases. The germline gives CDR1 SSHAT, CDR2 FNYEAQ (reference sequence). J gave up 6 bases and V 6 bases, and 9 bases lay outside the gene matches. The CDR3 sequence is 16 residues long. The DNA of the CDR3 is TGTGCCAGCAGTACCGGACTAGCGGGAGTTGTGGATACGCAGTATTTT. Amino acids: CASSTGLAGVVDTQYF.

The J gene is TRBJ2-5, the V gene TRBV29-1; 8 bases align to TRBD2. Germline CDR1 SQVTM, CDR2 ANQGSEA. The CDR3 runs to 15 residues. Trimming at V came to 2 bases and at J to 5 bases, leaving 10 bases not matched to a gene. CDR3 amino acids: CSVETGTREDETQYF. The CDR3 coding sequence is TGCAGCGTTGAAACCGGGACTAGGGAGGATGAGACCCAGTACTTC.

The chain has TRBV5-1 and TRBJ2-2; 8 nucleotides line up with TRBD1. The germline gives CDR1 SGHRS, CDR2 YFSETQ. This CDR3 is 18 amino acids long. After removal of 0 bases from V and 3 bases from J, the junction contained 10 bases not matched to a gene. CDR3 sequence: CASSLAVTGDIDTGELFF. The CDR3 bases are TGCGCCAGCAGCTTGGCCGTGACAGGGGATATAGACACCGGGGAGCTGTTTTTT.

Written as DNA, the CDR3 is TGTGCCAGCAGTGGACAGCGGGAGTTTTTGGGCGAGCAGTACTTC. It encodes CASSGQREFLGEQYF. The chain couples TRBV2 to TRBJ2-7; TRBD2 matches 8 bases. The CDR3 length is 15 residues. CDR1 is SNHLY and CDR2 is FYNNEI in the germline V gene. With 4 bases clipped from V and 6 bases from J, the junction kept 11 bases outside the gene matches.

CDR3 amino acids: CASSHRDRDWDIQYF. CDR3 DNA: TGTGCCAGCTCCCACCGGGACAGGGATTGGGACATTCAGTACTTC. The chain carries TRBV18 and TRBJ2-4; TRBD1 matches at 9 bases. This CDR3 comprises 15 residues. In germline, CDR1 is KGHSH, CDR2 LQKENI. Germline trimming cut 6 bases from V and 8 bases from J; bases unmatched to any gene: 11.

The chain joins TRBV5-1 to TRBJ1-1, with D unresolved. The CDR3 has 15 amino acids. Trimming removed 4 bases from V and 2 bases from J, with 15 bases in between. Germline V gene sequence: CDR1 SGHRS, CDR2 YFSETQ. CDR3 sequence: CASSRRHEGNTEAFF. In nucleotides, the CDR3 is TGCGCCAGCAGCCGTAGGCACGAGGGCAACACTGAAGCTTTCTTT.

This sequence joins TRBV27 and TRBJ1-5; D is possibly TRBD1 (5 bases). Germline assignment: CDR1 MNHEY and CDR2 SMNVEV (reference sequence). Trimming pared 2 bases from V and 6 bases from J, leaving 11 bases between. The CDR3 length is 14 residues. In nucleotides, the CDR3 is TGTGCCAGCAGTTTAGGGACTGCAGGTCAGCCCCAGCATTTT. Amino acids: CASSLGTAGQPQHF.

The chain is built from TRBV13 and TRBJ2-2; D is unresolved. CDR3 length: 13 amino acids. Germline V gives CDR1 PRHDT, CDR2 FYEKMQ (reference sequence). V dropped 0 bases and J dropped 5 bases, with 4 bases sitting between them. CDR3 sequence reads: CASSLGRTGELFF. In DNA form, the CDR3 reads TGTGCCAGCAGCTTAGGGAGAACCGGGGAGCTGTTTTTT.

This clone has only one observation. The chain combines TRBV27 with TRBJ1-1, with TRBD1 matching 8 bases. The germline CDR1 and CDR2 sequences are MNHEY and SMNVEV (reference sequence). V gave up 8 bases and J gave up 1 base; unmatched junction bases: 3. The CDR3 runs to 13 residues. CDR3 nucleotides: TGTGCCAGCTTGGGACAGGCGAACACTGAAGCTTTCTTT. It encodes CASLGQANTEAFF.

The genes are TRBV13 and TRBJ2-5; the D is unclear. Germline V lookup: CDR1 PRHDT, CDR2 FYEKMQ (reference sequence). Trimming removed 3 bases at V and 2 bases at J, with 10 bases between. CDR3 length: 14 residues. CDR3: CASSLGYPQETQYF. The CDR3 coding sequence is TGTGCCAGCAGCTTGGGCTATCCACAAGAGACCCAGTACTTC.

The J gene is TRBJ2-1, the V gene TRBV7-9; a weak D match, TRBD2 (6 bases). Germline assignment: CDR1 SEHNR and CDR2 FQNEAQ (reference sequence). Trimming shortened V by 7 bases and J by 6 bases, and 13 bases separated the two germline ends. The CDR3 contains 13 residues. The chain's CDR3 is CASTAGSFNEQFF. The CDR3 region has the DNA TGTGCCAGCACCGCCGGGAGCTTCAATGAGCAGTTCTTC.

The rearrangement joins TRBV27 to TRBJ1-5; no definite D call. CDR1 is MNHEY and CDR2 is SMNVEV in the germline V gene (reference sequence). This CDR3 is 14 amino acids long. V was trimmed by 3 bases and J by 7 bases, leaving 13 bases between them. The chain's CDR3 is CASSFSRESQPQHF. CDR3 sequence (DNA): TGTGCCAGCAGTTTCTCAAGGGAGAGCCAGCCCCAGCATTTT.

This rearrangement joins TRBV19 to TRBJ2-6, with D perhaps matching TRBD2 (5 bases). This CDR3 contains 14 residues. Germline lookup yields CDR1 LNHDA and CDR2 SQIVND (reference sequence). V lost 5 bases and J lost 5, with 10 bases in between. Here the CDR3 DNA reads TGTGCCAGTAGTGGGAGCGGTTGGGCCAACGTCCTGACTTTC. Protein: CASSGSGWANVLTF. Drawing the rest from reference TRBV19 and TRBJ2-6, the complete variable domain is DGGITQSPKYLFRKEGQNVTLSCEQNLNHDAMYWYRQDPGQGLRLIYYSQIVNDFQKGDIAEGYSVSREKKESFPLTVTSAQKNPTAFYLCASSGSGWANVLTFGAGSRLTVL.

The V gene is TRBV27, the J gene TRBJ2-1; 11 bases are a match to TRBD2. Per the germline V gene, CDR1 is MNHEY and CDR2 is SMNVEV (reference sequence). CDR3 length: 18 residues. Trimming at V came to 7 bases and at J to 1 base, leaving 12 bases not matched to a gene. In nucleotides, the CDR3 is TGTGCCAGCACCCCGACTAGCGGGACTCGACTTTCCTACAATGAGCAGTTCTTC. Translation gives CASTPTSGTRLSYNEQFF.

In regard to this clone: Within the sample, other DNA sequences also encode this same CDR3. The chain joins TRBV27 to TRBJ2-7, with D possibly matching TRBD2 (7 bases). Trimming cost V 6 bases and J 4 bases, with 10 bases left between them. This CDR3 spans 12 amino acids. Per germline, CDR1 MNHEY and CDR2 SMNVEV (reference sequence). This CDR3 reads CASRRGPYEQYF. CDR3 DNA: TGTGCCAGCAGGCGGGGGCCGTACGAGCAGTACTTC.

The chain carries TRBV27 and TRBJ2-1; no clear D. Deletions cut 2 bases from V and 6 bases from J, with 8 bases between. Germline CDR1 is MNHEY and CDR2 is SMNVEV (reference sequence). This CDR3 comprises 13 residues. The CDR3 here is CASSLGMPNEQFF. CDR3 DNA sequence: TGTGCCAGCAGTTTAGGGATGCCCAATGAGCAGTTCTTC.

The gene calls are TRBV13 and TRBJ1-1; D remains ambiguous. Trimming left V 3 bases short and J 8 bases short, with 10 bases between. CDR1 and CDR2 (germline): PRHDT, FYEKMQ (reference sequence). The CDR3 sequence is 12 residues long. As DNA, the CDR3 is TGTGCCAGCAGCTTTTTGACTTCCGAAGCTTTCTTT. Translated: CASSFLTSEAFF.

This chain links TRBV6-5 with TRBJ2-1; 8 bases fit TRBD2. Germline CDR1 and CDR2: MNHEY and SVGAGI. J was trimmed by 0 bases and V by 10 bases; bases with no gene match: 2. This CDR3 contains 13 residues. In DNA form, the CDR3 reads TGTGCCACTACTAGCGGCTCCTACAATGAGCAGTTCTTC. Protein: CATTSGSYNEQFF.

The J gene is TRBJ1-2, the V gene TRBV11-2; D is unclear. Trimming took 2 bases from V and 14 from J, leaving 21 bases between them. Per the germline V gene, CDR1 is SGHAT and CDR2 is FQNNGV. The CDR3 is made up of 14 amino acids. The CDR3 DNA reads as TGTGCCAGCAGCTTATCACCCTACACGGAGGGCCTTACCTTC. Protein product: CASSLSPYTEGLTF.

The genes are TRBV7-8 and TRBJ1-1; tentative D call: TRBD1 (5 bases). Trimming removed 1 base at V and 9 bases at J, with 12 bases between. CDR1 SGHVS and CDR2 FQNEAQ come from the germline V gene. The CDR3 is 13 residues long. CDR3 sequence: CASSLEMRGQAFF. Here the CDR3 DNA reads TGTGCCAGCAGCTTAGAAATGAGGGGCCAAGCTTTCTTT.

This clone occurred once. The chain's CDR3 is CASHIGTSGIGGELFF. In DNA form, the CDR3 reads TGCGCCAGCCACATAGGGACTAGCGGGATTGGCGGGGAGCTGTTTTTT. The genes are TRBV5-1 and TRBJ2-2; TRBD2 matches 13 bases. Germline V CDR1 and CDR2: SGHRS, YFSETQ. CDR3 length: 16 amino acids. After removal of 7 bases from V and 7 bases from J, the junction contained 10 bases not matched to a gene.

The CDR3 nucleotides read TGCAGCGTTACCGGGAGTATGGCCACAGATACGCAGTATTTT. It is translated as CSVTGSMATDTQYF. The chain is built from TRBV29-1 and TRBJ2-3; the D gene is possibly TRBD2 (6 bases). The V gene's germline CDR1 is SQVTM and CDR2 ANQGSEA. This CDR3 is 14 amino acids long. V gave up 5 bases and J gave up 2 bases, with 14 bases separating them.

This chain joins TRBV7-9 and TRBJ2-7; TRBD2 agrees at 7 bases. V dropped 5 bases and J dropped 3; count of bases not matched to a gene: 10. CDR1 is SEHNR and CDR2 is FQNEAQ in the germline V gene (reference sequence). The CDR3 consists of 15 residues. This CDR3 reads CASSPRASGNYEQYF. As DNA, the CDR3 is TGTGCCAGCAGCCCGCGGGCTAGCGGTAACTACGAGCAGTACTTC.

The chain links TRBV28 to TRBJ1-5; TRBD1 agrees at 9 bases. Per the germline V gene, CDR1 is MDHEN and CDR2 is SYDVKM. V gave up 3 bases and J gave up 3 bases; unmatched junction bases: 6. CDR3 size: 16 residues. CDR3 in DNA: TGTGCCAGCAGTTTCCTAGGGACAGGGTTCAATCAGCCCCAGCATTTT. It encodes CASSFLGTGFNQPQHF.

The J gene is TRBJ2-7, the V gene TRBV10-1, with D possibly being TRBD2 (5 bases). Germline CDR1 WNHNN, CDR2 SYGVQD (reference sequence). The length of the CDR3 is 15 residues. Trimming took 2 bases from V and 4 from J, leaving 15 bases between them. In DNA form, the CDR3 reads TGCGCCAGCAGTGAGGGCGGGCTGGGTACTTACGAGCAGTACTTC. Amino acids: CASSEGGLGTYEQYF.

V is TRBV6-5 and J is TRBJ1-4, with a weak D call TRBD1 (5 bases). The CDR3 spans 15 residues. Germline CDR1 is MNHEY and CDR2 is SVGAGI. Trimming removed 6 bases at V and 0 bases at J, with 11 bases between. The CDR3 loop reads CASSLTGATNEKLFF. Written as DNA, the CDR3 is TGTGCCAGCAGCTTAACAGGCGCAACTAATGAAAAACTGTTTTTT.

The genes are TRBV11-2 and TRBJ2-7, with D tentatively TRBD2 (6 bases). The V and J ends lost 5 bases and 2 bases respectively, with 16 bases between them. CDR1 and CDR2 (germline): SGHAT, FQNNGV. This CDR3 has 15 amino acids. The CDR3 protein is CASSPLAGPTYEQYF. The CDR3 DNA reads TGTGCCAGCAGCCCCCTTGCGGGGCCTACCTACGAGCAGTACTTC.

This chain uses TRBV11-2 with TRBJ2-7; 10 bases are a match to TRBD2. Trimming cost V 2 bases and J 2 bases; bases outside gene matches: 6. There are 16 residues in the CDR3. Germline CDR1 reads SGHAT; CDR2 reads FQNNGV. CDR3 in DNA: TGTGCCAGCAGCTTACTAGCGGGAGTGGGTGCCTACGAGCAGTACTTC. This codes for CASSLLAGVGAYEQYF.